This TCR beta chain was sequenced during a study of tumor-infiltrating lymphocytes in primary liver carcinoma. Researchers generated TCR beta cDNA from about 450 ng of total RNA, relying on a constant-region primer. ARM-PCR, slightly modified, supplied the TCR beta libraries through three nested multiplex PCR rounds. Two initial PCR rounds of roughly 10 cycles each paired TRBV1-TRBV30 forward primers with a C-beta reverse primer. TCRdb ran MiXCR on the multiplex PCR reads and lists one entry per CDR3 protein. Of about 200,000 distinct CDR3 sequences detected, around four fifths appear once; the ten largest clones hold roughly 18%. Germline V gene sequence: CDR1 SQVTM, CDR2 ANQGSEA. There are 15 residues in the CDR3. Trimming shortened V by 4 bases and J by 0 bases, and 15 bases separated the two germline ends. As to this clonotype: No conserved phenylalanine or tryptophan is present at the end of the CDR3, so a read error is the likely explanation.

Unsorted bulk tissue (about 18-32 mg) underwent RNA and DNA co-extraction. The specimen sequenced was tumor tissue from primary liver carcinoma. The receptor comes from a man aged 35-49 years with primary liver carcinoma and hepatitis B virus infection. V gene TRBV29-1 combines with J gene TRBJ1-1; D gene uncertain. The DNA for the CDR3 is TGCAGCGTTGCCCCAGGTTGGGCGATGAACACTGAAGCTTTCCTT. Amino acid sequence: CSVAPGWAMNTEAFL.